There are a few counts of the clone carrying this TCR beta chain. No antigen is known for it. The CDR3 is 15 residues long. Looked up from germline, CDR1 is MNHEY and CDR2 is SMNVEV (reference sequence). Trimming pared 3 bases from V and 7 bases from J, leaving 16 bases between. This sample is drawn from a study of T cells in localized non-small cell lung cancer. Findings of the study overall: The greatest T cell clonality was found in uninvolved adjacent lung (higher than in tumor).

TCRdb's table, derived via immunoSEQ multiplex PCR, lists solely in-frame clones and lacks some. Of 60,000 to 75,000 clones detected, almost 85% appear once; the ten largest clones hold 13%. The material was peripheral blood, obtained before any cancer treatment. This chain links TRBV27 with TRBJ1-5, with a possible D match to TRBD1 (6 bases). The TCR originated in an older female donor with stage I lung adenocarcinoma. CDR3 in DNA: TGTGCCAGCAGTTTTGGTGGGACATCGGGGCAGCCCCAGCATTTT. Its translation is CASSFGGTSGQPQHF.